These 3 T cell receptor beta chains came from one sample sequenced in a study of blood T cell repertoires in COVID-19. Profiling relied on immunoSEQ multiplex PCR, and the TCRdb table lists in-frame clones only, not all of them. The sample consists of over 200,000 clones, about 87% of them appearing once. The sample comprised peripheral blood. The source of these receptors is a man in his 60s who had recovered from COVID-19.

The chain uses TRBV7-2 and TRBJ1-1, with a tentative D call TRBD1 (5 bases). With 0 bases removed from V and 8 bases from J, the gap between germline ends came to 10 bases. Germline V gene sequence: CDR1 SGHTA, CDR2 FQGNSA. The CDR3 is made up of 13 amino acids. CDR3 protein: CASSLAGGGEAFF. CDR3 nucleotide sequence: TGTGCCAGCAGCTTAGCGGGCGGGGGAGAAGCTTTCTTT.

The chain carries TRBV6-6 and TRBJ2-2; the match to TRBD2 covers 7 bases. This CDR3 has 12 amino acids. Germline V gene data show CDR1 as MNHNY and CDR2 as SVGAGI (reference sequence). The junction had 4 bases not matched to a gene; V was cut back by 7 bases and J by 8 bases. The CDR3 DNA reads TGTGCCAGCACCGGGGAGGGTGGGGAGCTGTTTTTT. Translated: CASTGEGGELFF.

CDR3 nucleotides: TGTGCCAGCGGATCGTCTCGGGACAGGGGAATTTTGTACTTC. Protein product: CASGSSRDRGILYF. The chain recombines TRBV6-5 with TRBJ2-7, with TRBD1 matching 10 bases. The CDR3 covers 14 residues. CDR1 is MNHEY and CDR2 is SVGAGI in the germline V gene. With 8 bases clipped from V and 12 bases from J, the junction kept 16 bases outside the gene matches.